This T cell receptor beta chain was retrieved from a study of T cells in Graves' hyperthyroidism and ophthalmopathy. Trimming took 2 bases from V and 8 from J, leaving 5 bases between them. This CDR3 has 11 residues. Germline V gene lookup returns CDR1 SGDLS and CDR2 YYNGEE. Study-level findings and limits: From stable hyperthyroidism, ophthalmopathy was separated by a 13 V-J model.

Comment on this clonotype: Its antigen remains unknown.

Researchers took RNA transcripts and amplified the TCR beta CDR3 regions from them. Researchers ran a first-round RT-PCR on the TCR CDR3 using the HTBI primer set. Each CDR3 protein gets one entry after TCRdb re-called the multiplex PCR reads with MiXCR. The top ten clones hold roughly 60% of a sample with hundreds of thousands of distinct CDR3 sequences, around 20% of them seen once. The rearrangement links TRBV9 to TRBJ2-1, with no clear D. The origin of this receptor is a man aged 25-45 years with Graves' ophthalmopathy. Sequenced material: blood. The CDR3 DNA reads as TGTGCCAGCAGCGTTAGTTATGAGCAGTTCTTC. It encodes CASSVSYEQFF.